This T cell receptor (beta chain) was sequenced for a study of blood T cell repertoires in COVID-19. At the level of the study: Researchers got acute and convalescent COVID-19 samples from the United States, Italy and Spain. The analysed material was cDNA or gDNA that came from T cells, B-cell-depleted T cells, or PBMCs.

Profiling relied on immunoSEQ multiplex PCR, and the TCRdb table lists in-frame clones only, not all of them. The sample consists of roughly 100,000 clones, more than 80% of them appearing once. CDR3 length: 13 amino acids. Deletions cut 7 bases from V and 7 bases from J, with 14 bases between. V is TRBV12-3 or TRBV12-4 and J is TRBJ1-5; tentatively, D is TRBD1 (6 bases). The sequencing input was peripheral blood. The clonotype comes from a human donor in a cohort sampled during active COVID-19. CDR3 coding DNA: TGTGCCAGCAACCAGGGGTGGGGACAGCCCCAGCATTTT. It translates to CASNQGWGQPQHF.